This paragraph reports one TCR beta chain. Its antigen is currently unknown. These data come from a study of identifying expanded T cells in peripheral blood. Findings of the study overall: Differentially abundant clones: roughly 1.3 between replicates, 15 to 17 at roughly 15 days, less than 20 at four. Across healthy donors, higher total template counts meant significantly greater roughly 2-week count variance.

In germline, CDR1 is MRHNA, CDR2 SNTAGT. V gave up 6 bases and J gave up 4 bases, with 12 bases separating them. This CDR3 is built from 13 residues. Sequencing used immunoSEQ multiplex PCR; TCRdb keeps in-frame clones, though not all of them. Of about 47,000 clones listed, 82% were seen once; the top ten hold 12% to 15%. No infections or other immune events were documented during collection. Input material: blood. This receptor was identified in a person aged 18 to 75 in good health. The chain carries TRBV6-4 and TRBJ1-2, with D tentatively TRBD1 (5 bases). The CDR3, as DNA: TGTGCCAGCAGCCCCCAGAGGGGCTATGGCTACACCTTC. It translates to CASSPQRGYGYTF.